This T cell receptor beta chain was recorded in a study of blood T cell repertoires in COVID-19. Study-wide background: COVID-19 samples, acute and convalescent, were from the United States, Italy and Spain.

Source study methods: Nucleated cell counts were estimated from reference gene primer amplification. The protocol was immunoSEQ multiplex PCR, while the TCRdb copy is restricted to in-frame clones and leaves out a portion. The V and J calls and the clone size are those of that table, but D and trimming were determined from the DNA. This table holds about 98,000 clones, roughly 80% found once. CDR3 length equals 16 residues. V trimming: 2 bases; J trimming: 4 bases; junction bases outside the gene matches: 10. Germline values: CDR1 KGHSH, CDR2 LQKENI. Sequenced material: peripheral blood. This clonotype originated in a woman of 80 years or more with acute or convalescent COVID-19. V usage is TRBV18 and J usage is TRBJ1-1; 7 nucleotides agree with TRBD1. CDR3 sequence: CASSPSPDREATEAFF. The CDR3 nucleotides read TGTGCCAGCTCACCATCCCCTGACAGGGAGGCCACTGAAGCTTTCTTT.